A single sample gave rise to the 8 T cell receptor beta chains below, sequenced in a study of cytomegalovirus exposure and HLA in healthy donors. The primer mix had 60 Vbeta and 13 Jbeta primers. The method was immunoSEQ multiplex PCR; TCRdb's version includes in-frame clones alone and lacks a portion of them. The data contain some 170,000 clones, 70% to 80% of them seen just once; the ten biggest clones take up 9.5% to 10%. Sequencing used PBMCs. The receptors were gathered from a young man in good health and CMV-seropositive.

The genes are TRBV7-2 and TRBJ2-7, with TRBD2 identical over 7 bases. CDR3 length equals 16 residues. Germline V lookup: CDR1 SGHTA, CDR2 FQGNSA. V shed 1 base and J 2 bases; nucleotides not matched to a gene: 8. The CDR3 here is CASSLGGSGIPYEQYF. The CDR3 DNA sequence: TGTGCCAGCAGCTTAGGCGGGAGCGGGATCCCCTACGAGCAGTACTTC.

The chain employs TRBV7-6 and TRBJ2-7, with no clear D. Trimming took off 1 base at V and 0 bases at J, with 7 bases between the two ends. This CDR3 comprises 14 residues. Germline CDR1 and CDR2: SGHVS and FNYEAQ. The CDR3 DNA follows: TGTGCCAGCAGCTTAGACCTGAGCTCCTACGAGCAGTACTTC. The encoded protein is CASSLDLSSYEQYF.

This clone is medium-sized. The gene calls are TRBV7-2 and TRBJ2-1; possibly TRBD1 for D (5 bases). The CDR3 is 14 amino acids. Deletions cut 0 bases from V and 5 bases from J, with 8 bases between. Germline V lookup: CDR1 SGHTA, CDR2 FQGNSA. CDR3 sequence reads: CASSLAAGNNEQFF. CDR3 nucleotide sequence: TGTGCCAGCAGCTTAGCGGCAGGGAACAATGAGCAGTTCTTC.

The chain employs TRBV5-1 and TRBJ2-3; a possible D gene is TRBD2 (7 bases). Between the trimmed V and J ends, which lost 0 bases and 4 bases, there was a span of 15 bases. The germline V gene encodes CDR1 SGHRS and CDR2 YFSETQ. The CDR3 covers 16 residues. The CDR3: CASSLGVGGPADTQYF. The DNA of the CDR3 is TGCGCCAGCAGCTTGGGGGTGGGGGGGCCGGCAGATACGCAGTATTTT. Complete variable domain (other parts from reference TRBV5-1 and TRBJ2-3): KAGVTQTPRYLIKTRGQQVTLSCSPISGHRSVSWYQQTPGQGLQFLFEYFSETQRNKGNFPGRFSGRQFSNSRSEMNVSTLELGDSALYLCASSLGVGGPADTQYFGPGTRLTVL.

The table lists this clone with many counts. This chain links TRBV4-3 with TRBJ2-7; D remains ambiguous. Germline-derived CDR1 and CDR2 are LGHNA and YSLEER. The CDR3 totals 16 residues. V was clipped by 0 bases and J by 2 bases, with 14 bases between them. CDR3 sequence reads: CASSQDTRGKTYEQYF. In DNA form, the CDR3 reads TGCGCCAGCAGCCAAGATACTCGCGGAAAAACCTACGAGCAGTACTTC.

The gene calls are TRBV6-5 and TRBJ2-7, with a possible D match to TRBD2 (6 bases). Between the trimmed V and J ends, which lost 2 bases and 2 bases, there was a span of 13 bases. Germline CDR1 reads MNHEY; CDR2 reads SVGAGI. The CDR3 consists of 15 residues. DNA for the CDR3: TGTGCCAGCAGTTACGGGAGGAGCCACACCTACGAGCAGTACTTC. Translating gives CASSYGRSHTYEQYF.

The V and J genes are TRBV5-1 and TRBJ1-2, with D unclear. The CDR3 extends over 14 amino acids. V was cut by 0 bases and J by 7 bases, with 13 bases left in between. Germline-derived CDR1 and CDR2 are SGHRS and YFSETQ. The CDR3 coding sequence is TGCGCCAGCAGCTTGGGAGCGGTTCCTACTGGCTACACCTTC. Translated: CASSLGAVPTGYTF.

The CDR3 loop is CASSLVYSEWNEQFF. The CDR3 coding sequence is TGTGCCAGCAGCTTGGTGTACTCCGAGTGGAATGAGCAGTTCTTC. The rearrangement joins TRBV11-2 to TRBJ2-1; D remains ambiguous. The CDR3 has 15 residues. Germline CDR1 SGHAT, CDR2 FQNNGV. Trimming took off 3 bases at V and 7 bases at J, with 16 bases between the two ends.